This T cell receptor beta chain was sequenced during a study of post-analysis software for immune sequencing data. Study-level results: Normalized Chao1 diversity was significantly lower in multiple sclerosis patients than in controls. Controls showed lower frequencies than patients for a few TRBV segments, and TRBV5-6, TRBV5-1 and TRBV20-1 were among these.

A word on this clonotype: Its antigen is not identified.

Unique molecular identifiers were carried by the TCR beta cDNA libraries. TCRdb reanalysed the PCR reads using MiXCR and keeps one entry per CDR3 protein. Counted here are 170,000 or so distinct CDR3 sequences, approximately 30% occurring once; the ten biggest clones make up over 1.2%. This CDR3 region has 15 residues. V lost 7 bases, J lost 2 bases, and 8 bases stayed unmatched. This TCR was sampled from a girl aged 5-17 years with multiple sclerosis. This chain connects TRBV12-3 or TRBV12-4 to TRBJ2-1; the match to TRBD1 covers 7 bases. Sequences were obtained from blood. In DNA, the CDR3 is TGTGCCAGCACCGGATCCGGGACAGCCTACAATGAGCAGTTCTTC. It translates to CASTGSGTAYNEQFF.